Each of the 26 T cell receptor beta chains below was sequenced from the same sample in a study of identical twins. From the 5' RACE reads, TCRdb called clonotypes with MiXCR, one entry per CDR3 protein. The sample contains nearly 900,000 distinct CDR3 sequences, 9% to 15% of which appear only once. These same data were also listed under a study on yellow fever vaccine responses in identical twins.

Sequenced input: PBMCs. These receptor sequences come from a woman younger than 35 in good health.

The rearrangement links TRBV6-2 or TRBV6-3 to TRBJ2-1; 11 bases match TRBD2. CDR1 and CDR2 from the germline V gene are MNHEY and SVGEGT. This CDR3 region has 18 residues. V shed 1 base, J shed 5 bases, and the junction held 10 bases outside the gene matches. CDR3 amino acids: CASSYFSGGASWDNEQFF. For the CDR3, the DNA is TGTGCCAGCAGTTACTTTAGCGGGGGGGCATCCTGGGACAATGAGCAGTTCTTC.

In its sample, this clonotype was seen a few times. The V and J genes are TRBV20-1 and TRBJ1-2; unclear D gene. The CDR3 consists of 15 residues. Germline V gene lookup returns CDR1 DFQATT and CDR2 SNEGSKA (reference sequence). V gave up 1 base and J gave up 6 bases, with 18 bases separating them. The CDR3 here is CSARGNGVDSDGYTF. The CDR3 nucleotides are TGCAGTGCTAGAGGGAACGGGGTAGATAGCGATGGCTACACCTTC.

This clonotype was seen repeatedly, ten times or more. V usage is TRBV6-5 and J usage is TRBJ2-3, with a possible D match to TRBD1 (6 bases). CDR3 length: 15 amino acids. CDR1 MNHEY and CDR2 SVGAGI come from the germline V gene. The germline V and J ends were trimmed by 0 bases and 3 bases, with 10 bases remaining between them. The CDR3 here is CASSYSNRGTDTQYF. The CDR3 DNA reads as TGTGCCAGCAGTTACTCGAATAGGGGGACAGATACGCAGTATTTT.

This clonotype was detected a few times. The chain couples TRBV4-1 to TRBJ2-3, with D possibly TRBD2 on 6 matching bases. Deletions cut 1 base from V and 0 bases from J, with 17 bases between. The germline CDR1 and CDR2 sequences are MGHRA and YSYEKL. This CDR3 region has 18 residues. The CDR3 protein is CASSQGSGRFTSTDTQYF. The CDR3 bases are TGCGCCAGCAGCCAAGGGAGCGGGCGTTTTACTAGCACAGATACGCAGTATTTT.

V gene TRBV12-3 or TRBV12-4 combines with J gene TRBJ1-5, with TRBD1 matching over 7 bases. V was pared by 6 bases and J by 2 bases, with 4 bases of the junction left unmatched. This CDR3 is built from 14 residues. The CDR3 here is CASRHGTGNQPQHF. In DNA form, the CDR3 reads TGTGCCAGCAGGCACGGGACAGGCAATCAGCCCCAGCATTTT.

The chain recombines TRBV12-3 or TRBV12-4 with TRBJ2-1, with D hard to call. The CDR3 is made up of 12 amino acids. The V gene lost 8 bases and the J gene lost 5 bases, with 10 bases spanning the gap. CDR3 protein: CASRRNDNEQFF. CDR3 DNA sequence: TGTGCCAGCCGCCGGAACGACAATGAGCAGTTCTTC.

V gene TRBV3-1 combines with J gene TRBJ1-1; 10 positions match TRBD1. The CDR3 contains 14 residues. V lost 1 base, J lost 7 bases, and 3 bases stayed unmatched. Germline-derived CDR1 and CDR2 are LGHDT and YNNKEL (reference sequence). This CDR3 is CASSQVTGGNEAFF. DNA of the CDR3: TGTGCCAGCAGCCAAGTGACAGGGGGCAATGAAGCTTTCTTT.

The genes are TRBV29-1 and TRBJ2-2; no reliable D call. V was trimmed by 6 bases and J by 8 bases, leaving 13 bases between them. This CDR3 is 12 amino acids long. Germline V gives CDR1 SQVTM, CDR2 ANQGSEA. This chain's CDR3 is CSVDPGWGELFF. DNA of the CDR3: TGCAGCGTCGACCCCGGTTGGGGGGAGCTGTTTTTT.

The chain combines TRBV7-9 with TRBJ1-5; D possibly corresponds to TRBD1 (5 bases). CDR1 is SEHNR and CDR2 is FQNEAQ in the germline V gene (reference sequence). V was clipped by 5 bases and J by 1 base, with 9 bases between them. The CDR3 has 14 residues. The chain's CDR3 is CASSAGSSNQPQHF. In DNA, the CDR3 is TGTGCCAGCAGCGCAGGGTCCAGCAATCAGCCCCAGCATTTT.

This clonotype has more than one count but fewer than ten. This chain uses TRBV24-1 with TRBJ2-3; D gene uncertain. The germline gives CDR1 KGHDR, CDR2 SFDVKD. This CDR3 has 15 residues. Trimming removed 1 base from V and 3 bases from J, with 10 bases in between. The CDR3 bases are TGTGCCACCAGTGATTTAAAAGGAACTACAGATACGCAGTATTTT. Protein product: CATSDLKGTTDTQYF.

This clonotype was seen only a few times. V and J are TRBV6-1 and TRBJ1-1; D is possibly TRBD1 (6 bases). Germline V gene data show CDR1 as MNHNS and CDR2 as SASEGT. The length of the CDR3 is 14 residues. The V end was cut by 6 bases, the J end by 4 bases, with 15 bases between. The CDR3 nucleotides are TGTGCCAGCAGATCCAATCAAGGGGGCACTGAAGCTTTCTTT. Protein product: CASRSNQGGTEAFF.

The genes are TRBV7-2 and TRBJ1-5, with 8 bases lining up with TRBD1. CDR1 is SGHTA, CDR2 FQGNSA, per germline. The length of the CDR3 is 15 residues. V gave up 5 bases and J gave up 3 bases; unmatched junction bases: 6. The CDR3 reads CASSAGTGYNQPQHF. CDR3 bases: TGTGCCAGCAGCGCCGGGACAGGCTACAATCAGCCCCAGCATTTT. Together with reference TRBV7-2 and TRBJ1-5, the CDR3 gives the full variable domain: GAGVSQSPSNKVTEKGKDVELRCDPISGHTALYWYRQSLGQGLEFLIYFQGNSAPDKSGLPSDRFSAERTGGSVSTLTIQRTQQEDSAVYLCASSAGTGYNQPQHFGDGTRLSIL.

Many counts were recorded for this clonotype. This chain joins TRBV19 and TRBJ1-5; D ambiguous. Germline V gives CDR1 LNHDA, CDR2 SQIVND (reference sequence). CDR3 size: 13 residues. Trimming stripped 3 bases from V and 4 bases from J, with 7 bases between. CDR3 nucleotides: TGTGCCAGTAGTATGGCCGGTAATCAGCCCCAGCATTTT. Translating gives CASSMAGNQPQHF.

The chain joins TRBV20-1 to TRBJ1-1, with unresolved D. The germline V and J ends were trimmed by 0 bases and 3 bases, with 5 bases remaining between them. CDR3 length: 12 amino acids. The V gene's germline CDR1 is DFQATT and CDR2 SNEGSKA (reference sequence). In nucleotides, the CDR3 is TGCAGTGCTAGAGATGGGGACACTGAAGCTTTCTTT. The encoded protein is CSARDGDTEAFF.

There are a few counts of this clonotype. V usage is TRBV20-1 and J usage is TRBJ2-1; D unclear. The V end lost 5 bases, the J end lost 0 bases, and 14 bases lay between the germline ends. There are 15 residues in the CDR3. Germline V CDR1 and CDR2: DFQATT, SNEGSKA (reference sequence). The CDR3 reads CSALGRPSSYNEQFF. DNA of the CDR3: TGCAGTGCTCTGGGCAGGCCGAGCTCCTACAATGAGCAGTTCTTC.

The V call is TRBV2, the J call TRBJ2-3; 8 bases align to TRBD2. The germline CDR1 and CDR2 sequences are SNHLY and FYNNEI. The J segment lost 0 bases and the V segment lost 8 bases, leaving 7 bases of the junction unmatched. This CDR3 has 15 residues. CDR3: CASPLIAGSTDTQYF. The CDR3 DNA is TGTGCCAGCCCTCTGATAGCGGGGAGCACAGATACGCAGTATTTT.

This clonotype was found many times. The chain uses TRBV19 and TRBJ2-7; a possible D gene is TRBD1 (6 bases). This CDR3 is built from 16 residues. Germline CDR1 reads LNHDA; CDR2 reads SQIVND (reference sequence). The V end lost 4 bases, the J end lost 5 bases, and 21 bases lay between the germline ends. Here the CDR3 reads CASSNPLARGKDEQYF. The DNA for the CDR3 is TGTGCCAGTAGTAACCCACTCGCCAGGGGAAAAGACGAGCAGTACTTC.

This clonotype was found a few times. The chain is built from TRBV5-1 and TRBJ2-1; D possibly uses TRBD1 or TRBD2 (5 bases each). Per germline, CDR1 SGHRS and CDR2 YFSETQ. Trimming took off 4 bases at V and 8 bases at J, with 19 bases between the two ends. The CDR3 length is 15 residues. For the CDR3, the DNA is TGCGCCAGCAGCCCCGGGCAGGGAGCTATAGATGAGCAGTTCTTC. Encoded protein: CASSPGQGAIDEQFF.

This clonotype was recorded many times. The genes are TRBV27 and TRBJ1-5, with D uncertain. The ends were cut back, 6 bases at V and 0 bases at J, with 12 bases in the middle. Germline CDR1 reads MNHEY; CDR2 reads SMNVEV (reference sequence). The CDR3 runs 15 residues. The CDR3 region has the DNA TGTGCCAGCAGCCTTCGACACACTAGCAATCAGCCCCAGCATTTT. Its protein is CASSLRHTSNQPQHF.

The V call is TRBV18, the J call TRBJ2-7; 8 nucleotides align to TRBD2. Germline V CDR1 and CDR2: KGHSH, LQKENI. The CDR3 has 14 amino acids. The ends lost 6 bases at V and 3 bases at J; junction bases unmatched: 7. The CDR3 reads CASSPMTSVYEQYF. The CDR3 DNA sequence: TGTGCCAGCTCCCCTATGACTAGCGTCTACGAGCAGTACTTC.

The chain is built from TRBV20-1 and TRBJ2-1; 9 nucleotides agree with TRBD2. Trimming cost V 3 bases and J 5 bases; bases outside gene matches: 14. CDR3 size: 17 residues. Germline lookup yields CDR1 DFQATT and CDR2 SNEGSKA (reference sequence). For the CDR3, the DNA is TGCAGTGCTAGGTATGAGGCGAGGATAGCGGGAGACAATGAGCAGTTCTTC. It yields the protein CSARYEARIAGDNEQFF.

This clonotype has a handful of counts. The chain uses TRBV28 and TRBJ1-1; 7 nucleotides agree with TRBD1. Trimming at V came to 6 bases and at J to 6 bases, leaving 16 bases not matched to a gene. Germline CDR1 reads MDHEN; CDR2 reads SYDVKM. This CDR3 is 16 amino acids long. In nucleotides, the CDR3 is TGTGCCAGCAGCAAACCGGGACAGAGACTAGACGCTGAAGCTTTCTTT. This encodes CASSKPGQRLDAEAFF.

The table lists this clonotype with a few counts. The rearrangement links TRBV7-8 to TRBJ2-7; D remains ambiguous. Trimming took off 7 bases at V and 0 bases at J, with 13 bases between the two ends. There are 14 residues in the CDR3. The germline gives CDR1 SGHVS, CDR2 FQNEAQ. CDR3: CASTPGSNSYEQYF. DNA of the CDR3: TGTGCCAGCACCCCCGGCAGTAACTCCTACGAGCAGTACTTC.

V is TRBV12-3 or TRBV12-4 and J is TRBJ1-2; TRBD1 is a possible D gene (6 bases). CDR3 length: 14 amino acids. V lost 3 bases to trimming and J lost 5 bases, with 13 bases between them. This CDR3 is CASSLLDSGYGYTF. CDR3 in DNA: TGTGCCAGCAGTTTGCTGGACAGTGGATATGGCTACACCTTC.

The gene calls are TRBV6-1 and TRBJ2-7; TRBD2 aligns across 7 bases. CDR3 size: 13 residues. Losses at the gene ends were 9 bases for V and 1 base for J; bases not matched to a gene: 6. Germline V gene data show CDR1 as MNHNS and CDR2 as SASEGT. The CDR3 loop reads CASQGGMSYEQYF. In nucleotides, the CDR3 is TGTGCCAGTCAGGGAGGGATGTCCTACGAGCAGTACTTC.

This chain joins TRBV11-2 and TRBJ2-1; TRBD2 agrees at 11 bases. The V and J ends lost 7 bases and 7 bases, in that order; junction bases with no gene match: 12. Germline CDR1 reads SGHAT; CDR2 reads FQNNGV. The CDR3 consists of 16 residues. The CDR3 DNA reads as TGTGCCAGCACCCGAGCCATAGCGGGGGGGAGTAATGAGCAGTTCTTC. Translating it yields CASTRAIAGGSNEQFF.